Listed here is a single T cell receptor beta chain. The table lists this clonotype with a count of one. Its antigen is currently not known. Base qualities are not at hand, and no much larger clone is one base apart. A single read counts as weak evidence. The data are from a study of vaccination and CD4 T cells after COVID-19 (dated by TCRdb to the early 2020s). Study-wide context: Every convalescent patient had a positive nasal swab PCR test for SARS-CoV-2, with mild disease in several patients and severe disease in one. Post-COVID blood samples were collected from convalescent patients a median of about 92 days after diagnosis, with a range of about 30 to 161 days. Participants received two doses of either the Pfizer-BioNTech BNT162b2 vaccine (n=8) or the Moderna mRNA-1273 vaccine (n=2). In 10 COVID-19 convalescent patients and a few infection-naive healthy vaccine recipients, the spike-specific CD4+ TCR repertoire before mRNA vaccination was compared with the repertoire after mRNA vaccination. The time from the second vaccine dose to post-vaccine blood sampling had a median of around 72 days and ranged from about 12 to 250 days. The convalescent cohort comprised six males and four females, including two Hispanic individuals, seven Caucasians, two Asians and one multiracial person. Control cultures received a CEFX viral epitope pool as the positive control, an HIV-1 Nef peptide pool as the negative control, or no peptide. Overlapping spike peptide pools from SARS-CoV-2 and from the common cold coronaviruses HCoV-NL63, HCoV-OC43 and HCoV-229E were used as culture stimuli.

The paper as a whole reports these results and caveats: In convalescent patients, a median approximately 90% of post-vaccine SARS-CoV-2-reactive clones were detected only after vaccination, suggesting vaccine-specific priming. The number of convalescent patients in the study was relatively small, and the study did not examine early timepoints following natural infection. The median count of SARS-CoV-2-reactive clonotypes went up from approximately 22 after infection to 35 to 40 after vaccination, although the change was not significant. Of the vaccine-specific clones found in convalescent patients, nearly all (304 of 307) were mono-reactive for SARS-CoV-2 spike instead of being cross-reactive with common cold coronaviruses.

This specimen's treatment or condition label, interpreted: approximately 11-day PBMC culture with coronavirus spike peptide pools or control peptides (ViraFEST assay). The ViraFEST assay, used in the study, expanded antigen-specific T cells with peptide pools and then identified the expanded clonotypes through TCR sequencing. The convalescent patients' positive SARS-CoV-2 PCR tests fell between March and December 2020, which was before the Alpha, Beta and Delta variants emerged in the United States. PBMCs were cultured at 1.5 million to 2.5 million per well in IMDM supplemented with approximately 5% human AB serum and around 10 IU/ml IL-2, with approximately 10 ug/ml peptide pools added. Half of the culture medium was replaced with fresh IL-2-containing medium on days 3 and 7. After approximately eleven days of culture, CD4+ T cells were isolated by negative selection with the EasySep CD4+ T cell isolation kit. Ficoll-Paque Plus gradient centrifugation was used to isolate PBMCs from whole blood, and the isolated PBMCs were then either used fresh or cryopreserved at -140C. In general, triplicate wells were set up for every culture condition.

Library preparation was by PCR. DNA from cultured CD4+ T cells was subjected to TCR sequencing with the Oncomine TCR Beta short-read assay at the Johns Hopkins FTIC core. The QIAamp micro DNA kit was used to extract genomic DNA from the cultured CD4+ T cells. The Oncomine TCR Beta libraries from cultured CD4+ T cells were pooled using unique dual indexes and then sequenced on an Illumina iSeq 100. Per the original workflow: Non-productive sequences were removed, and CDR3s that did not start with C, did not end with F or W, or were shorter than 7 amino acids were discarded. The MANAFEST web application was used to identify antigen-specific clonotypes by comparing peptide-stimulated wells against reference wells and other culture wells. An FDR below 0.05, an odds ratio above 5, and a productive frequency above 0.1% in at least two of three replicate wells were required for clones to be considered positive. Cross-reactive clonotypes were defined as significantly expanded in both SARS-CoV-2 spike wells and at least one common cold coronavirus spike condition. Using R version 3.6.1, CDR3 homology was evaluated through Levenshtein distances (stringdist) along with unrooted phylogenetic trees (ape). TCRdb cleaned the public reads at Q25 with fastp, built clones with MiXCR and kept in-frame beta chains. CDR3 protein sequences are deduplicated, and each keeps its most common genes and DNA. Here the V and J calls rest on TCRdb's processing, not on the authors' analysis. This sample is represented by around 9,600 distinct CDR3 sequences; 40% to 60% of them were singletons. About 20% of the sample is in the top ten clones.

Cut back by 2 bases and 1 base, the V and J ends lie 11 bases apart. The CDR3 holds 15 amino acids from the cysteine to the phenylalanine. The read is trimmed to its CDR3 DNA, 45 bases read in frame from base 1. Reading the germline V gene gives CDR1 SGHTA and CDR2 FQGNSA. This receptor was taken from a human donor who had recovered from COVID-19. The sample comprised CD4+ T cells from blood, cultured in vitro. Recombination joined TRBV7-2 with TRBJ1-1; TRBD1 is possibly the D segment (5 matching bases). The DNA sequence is TGTGCCAGCAGCTTATACGACAGTGGGAACACTGAAGCTTTCTTT. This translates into CASSLYDSGNTEAFF.